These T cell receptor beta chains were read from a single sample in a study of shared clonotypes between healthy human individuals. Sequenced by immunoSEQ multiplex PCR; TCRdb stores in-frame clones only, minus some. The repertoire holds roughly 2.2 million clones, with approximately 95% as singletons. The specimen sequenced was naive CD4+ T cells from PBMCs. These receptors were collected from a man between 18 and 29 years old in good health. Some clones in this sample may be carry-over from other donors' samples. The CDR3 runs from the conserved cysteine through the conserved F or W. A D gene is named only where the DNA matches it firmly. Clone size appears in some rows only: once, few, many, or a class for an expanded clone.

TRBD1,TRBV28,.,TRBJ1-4,TGTGCCAGTTCTAGGGACAGGGCGGCAACTAATGAAAAACTGTTTTTT,CASSRDRAATNEKLFF
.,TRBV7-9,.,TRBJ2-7,TGTGCCAGCAGCTTATTCGACGAGCAGTACTTC,CASSLFDEQYF
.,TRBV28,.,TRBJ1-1,TGTGCCAGCACTGGGGTGAGGACTGAAGCTTTCTTT,CASTGVRTEAFF
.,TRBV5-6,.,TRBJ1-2,TGTGCCAGCAGCTTCAGGGCTGGGGTTAACTATGGCTACACCTTC,CASSFRAGVNYGYTF
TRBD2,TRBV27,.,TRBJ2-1,TGTGCCAGCAGTTCGCTAGCGGGAGGGTCCTACAATGAGCAGTTCTTC,CASSSLAGGSYNEQFF
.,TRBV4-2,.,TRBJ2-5,TGTGCCAGCAGCCAGGAACGGGAAGAGACCCAGTACTTC,CASSQEREETQYF
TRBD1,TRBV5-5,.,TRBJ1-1,TGTGCCAGCAGCCCTGCAATTGGACAGGGGACGAACACTGAAGCTTTCTTT,CASSPAIGQGTNTEAFF
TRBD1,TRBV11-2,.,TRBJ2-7,TGTGCCAGCAGAACCCATGGACAGGGGACCTACGAGCAGTACTTC,CASRTHGQGTYEQYF
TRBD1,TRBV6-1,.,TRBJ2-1,TGTGCCAGCGCCGGGACAGACATCAATGAGCAGTTCTTC,CASAGTDINEQFF
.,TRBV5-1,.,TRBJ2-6,TGCGCCAGCAGCCCAGGGGGGGCCAACGTCCTGACTTTC,CASSPGGANVLTF
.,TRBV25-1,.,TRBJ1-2,TGTGCCAGCAGAGAACCCCTGGGCCTCGGCTACACCTTC,CASREPLGLGYTF
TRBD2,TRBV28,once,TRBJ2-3,TGTGCCGGCGGGACTAACCGCCTGCCAGATACGCAGTATTTT,CAGGTNRLPDTQYF
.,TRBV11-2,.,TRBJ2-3,TGTGCCAGCAGCGATCGGAGGGTAGCGCAGTATTTT,CASSDRRVAQYF
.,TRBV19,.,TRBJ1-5,TGTGCCAGTAGTATAGGGAAGGGCCAGCCCCAGCATTTT,CASSIGKGQPQHF
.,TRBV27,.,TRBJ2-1,TGTGCCAGCAGTCTCGGACTACTGCATGAGCAGTTCTTC,CASSLGLLHEQFF
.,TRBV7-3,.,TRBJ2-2,TGTGCCAGCAGCTTAGGACGGTCGAACACCGGGGAGCTGTTTTTT,CASSLGRSNTGELFF
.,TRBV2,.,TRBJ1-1,TGTGCCAGCAGTGAAGAGGGAGGAGACACTGAAGCTTTCTTT,CASSEEGGDTEAFF
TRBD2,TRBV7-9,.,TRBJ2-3,TGTGCCAGGGGGGGACTAGCGAACACAGATACGCAGTATTTT,CARGGLANTDTQYF
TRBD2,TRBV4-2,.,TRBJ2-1,TGTGCCAGCAGGCCAAACCCCGGACTAGCGGGAGGGTGGTCCTACAATGAGCAGTTCTTC,CASRPNPGLAGGWSYNEQFF
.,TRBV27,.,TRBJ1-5,.,CASSSSGQPQHF
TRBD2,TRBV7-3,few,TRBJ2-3,TGTGCCAGCTTTGGGTTCGGGTTGGGACTAGCGGTATCGGAGACAAGCACAGATACGCAGTATTTT,CASFGFGLGLAVSETSTDTQYF
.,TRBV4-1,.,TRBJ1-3,TGCGCCAGCAGCCCGGCCCAAGGGCGGAACACCATATATTTT,CASSPAQGRNTIYF
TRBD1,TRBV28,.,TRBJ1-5,TGTGCCAGCAGGCCGACAGGGGGGGATCAGCCCCAGCATTTT,CASRPTGGDQPQHF
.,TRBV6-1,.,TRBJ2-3,TGTGCCAGCCTCGGACACCCTTTAGATACGCAGTATTTT,CASLGHPLDTQYF
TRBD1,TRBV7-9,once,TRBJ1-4,TGTGCCAGCAGTCAAAGTTCGGCAGGGGGCCGTGAAAAACTGTTTTTT,CASSQSSAGGREKLFF
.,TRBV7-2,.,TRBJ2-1,TGTGCCAGCAGCTTTTGGGGCGGTGAGCAGTTCTTC,CASSFWGGEQFF
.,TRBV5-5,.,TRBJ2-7,TGTGCCACCCTAGGTATCCAGGAGGGGCCGCAGTACTTC,CATLGIQEGPQYF
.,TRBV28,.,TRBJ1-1,TGTGCCAGCAGCCCCTGGGGTGGTACAACTGAAGCTTTCTTT,CASSPWGGTTEAFF
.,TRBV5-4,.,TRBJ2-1,TGTGCCAGCAGCGACGCGACGGGACGGGAGTTCTTC,CASSDATGREFF
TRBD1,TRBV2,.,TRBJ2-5,TGTGCCGGACAGGGGAGTAACCAAGAGACCCAGTACTTC,CAGQGSNQETQYF
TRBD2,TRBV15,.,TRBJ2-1,TGTGCCACCAGCAGAGGGGAAGCGGGAGGCTACAATGAGCAGTTCTTC,CATSRGEAGGYNEQFF
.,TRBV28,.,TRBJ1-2,TGTGCCAGCAGTTTGGGGTACGGATTTTATGGCTACACCTTC,CASSLGYGFYGYTF
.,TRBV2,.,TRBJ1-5,TGTGCCAGCAGTGCGCCCCGGGCAGGGGCTAATAGCAATCAGCCCCAGCATTTT,CASSAPRAGANSNQPQHF
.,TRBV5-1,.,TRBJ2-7,TGCGCCAGCAGCTTGGAACGGGGAGGCTCCTACGAGCAGTACTTC,CASSLERGGSYEQYF
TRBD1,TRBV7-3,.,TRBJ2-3,TGTGCCAGCAGCTTTCGGGGACAGACCACAGATACGCAGTATTTT,CASSFRGQTTDTQYF
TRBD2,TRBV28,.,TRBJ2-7,TGTGCCAGCAGTACGTCTAGCGGGAGTTGGTCCTACGAGCAGTACTTC,CASSTSSGSWSYEQYF
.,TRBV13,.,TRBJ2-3,TGTGCCAGCAGCCCAAGACCCGGGACGGAGGGCTACACAGATACGCAGTATTTT,CASSPRPGTEGYTDTQYF
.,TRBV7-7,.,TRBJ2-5,TGTGCCAGCAGTCCAGGACTTGGGACGGAGACCCAGTACTTC,CASSPGLGTETQYF
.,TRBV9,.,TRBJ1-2,TGTGCCAGCAGCCCGGGGGGGAGCGGCTATGGCTACACCTTC,CASSPGGSGYGYTF
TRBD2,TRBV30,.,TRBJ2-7,TGTGCCTGGAGTTCGGGGGGCGAGCAGTACTTC,CAWSSGGEQYF
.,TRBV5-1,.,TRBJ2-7,TGCGCCAGCAGCTGGCGAGAGGGCCCAGGCCGCGAGCAGTACTTC,CASSWREGPGREQYF
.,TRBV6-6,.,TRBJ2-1,TGTGCCAGCAGTTCCTACGGGAGCTCCTACAATGAGCAGTTCTTC,CASSSYGSSYNEQFF
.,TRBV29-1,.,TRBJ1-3,TGCAGCGTAGAAGGAAGAAACACCATATATTTT,CSVEGRNTIYF
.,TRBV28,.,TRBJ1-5,TGTGCCAGCAGTCCCCCCCGGGGGCGAGGGCAGCCCCAGCATTTT,CASSPPRGRGQPQHF
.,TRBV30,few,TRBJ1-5,TGTGCCTGGAGTGGGCCAGACAGCAATCAGCCCCAGCATTTT,CAWSGPDSNQPQHF